This T cell receptor beta chain was obtained from a study of cytomegalovirus exposure and HLA in healthy donors. Study-wide points: Immune exposure was documented only through CMV serostatus. A later analysis revealed that TCR association rates differed between HLA loci, peaking at DRB1 and bottoming out at HLA-C. About 87% or about 30% of the time was how often most TCR beta V segments were productive, according to an earlier analysis.

PCR employed 60 Vbeta and 13 Jbeta primers. Profiling relied on immunoSEQ multiplex PCR, and the TCRdb table lists in-frame clones only, not all of them. The profile shows around 160,000 clones, 60% to 85% of them singletons. The CDR3 runs 14 residues. J lost 6 bases, V lost 4 bases, and 7 bases had no gene match. Germline V CDR1 and CDR2: SGHRS, YFSETQ. A note on this clone: Antigen unknown.

The chain joins TRBV5-1 to TRBJ1-2, with 9 bases lining up with TRBD1. The sample comprised PBMCs. The source of this sequence is a man aged 35 to 55 in good health and CMV-seropositive. This CDR3 reads CASSVDRGDDGYTF. The CDR3 coding sequence is TGCGCCAGCAGCGTAGACAGGGGGGATGATGGCTACACCTTC.